This TCR beta chain emerged from a study of memory CD4+ T cells and cytomegalovirus serostatus. Whole-study results and caveats: Of around 160 reported CMV TCRbeta sequences, about 67 were found in memory CD4+ repertoires.

For this clone: Its specificity is unknown.

The CDR3 has 16 amino acids. The ends lost 9 bases at V and 5 bases at J; junction bases unmatched: 14. Germline assignment: CDR1 SNHLY and CDR2 FYNNEI. Clones were read by immunoSEQ multiplex PCR, and TCRdb kept only the in-frame ones, dropping some. The sample contains 50,000 to 60,000 clones, about 80% of which appear only once. The sort gate was single viable CD3+CD4+CD8-CD45RO+ cells for memory CD4+ T cells. The receptor was isolated from an adult in good health and CMV-seropositive. Source material: memory CD4+ T cells from blood. The chain couples TRBV2 to TRBJ2-2, with 8 bases matching TRBD2. CDR3 protein: CASGGASGLFTGELFF. Here the CDR3 DNA reads TGTGCCAGTGGCGGGGCTAGCGGGTTATTTACCGGGGAGCTGTTTTTT.